Given below is one T cell receptor (beta chain) in context. Profiling relied on immunoSEQ multiplex PCR, and the TCRdb table lists in-frame clones only, not all of them. The data contain roughly 76,000 clones, roughly 82% of them singletons. The CDR3 has 13 residues. Between the trimmed V and J ends, which lost 4 bases and 1 base, there was a span of 7 bases. Looked up from germline, CDR1 is SSHAT and CDR2 is FNYEAQ (reference sequence). This entry comes from a study of OX40 agonist ivuxolimab in advanced cancers. Across the study: The dose-escalation cohort was about 80% male, with a mean age of around 54 years, ranging about 23 to 79.

V usage is TRBV7-7 and J usage is TRBJ2-5; possibly TRBD2 for D (6 bases). This clonotype was sampled from an adult with an advanced solid tumor such as melanoma, head and neck, liver or kidney cancer. The sample here was CD4+ or CD8+ T cells sorted from blood, taken in a trial of the OX40 agonist ivuxolimab. The CDR3, as DNA: TGTGCCAGCAGCTACGGGAGCCAAGAGACCCAGTACTTC. As protein: CASSYGSQETQYF.